One sample yielded the 21 T cell receptor beta chains listed below, sequenced in a study of post-analysis software for immune sequencing data. General observations from the study: About five TRBV segments were more frequent in patients than controls; TRBV5-6, TRBV5-1 and TRBV20-1 belonged to this group.

No antigens are known for them. Included in the TCR beta cDNA libraries were unique molecular identifiers. TCRdb reanalysed the PCR reads using MiXCR and keeps one entry per CDR3 protein. Of more than 450,000 distinct CDR3 sequences listed, around 40% are singletons. The specimen was blood. These receptors were obtained from a girl aged 10-17 years with multiple sclerosis.

The chain is built from TRBV4-1 and TRBJ1-5; D not certain. The germline gives CDR1 MGHRA, CDR2 YSYEKL. The length of the CDR3 is 16 residues. The V end lost 0 bases, the J end lost 0 bases, and 9 bases lay between the germline ends. The CDR3 is CASSQDSRYSNQPQHF. In DNA form, the CDR3 reads TGCGCCAGCAGCCAAGACAGTCGATATAGCAATCAGCCCCAGCATTTT.

This sequence joins TRBV10-3 and TRBJ2-1; 10 bases align to TRBD1. Germline V CDR1 and CDR2: ENHRY, SYGVKD. After removal of 6 bases from V and 10 bases from J, the junction contained 3 bases not matched to a gene. This CDR3 has 12 amino acids. Written as DNA, the CDR3 is TGTGCCATCAGCGGGACAGGGGACGAGCAGTTCTTC. Encoded protein: CAISGTGDEQFF.

The J gene is TRBJ2-7, the V gene TRBV12-3 or TRBV12-4; tentative D call: TRBD1 (6 bases). The CDR3 totals 12 residues. V was clipped by 2 bases and J by 8 bases, with 10 bases between them. The DNA for the CDR3 is TGTGCCAGCAGTTTAAATTGGGACAAGCAGTACTTC. It yields the protein CASSLNWDKQYF.

The gene calls are TRBV7-8 and TRBJ2-1; 13 bases align to TRBD2. CDR3 length: 16 residues. Trimming took 5 bases from V and 13 from J; bases not matched to a gene: 14. The germline V gene has CDR1 SGHVS and CDR2 FQNEAQ. The CDR3 nucleotides read TGTGCCAGCAGCCCGCAAAGGACTAGCGGGGGAGAGACCCAGTTCTTC. Its protein product is CASSPQRTSGGETQFF.

In its sample, this clonotype was seen a few times. J is TRBJ1-2 and V is TRBV5-1, with TRBD1 as a possible D gene (5 bases). V was clipped by 4 bases and J by 4 bases, with 11 bases between them. Germline values: CDR1 SGHRS, CDR2 YFSETQ. The CDR3 spans 13 residues. The CDR3 bases are TGCGCCAGCAGCGGGGACGGGGGCTATGGCTACACCTTC. Its translation is CASSGDGGYGYTF.

The V call is TRBV18, the J call TRBJ1-2; TRBD1 agrees at 7 bases. The length of the CDR3 is 16 residues. V trimming: 5 bases; J trimming: 4 bases; junction bases outside the gene matches: 13. CDR1 is KGHSH and CDR2 is LQKENI in the germline V gene. Written as DNA, the CDR3 is TGTGCCAGCTCAGCCTCAACAGGGGCCCCAGGCTATGGCTACACCTTC. This sequence encodes CASSASTGAPGYGYTF.

This clonotype was seen a few times. The chain employs TRBV7-9 and TRBJ2-1, with 7 bases that match TRBD1. From germline, CDR1 is SEHNR and CDR2 FQNEAQ (reference sequence). J lost 2 bases, V lost 2 bases, and 9 bases had no gene match. The length of the CDR3 is 17 residues. The CDR3 is CASSLPRTGVAYNEQFF. CDR3 bases: TGTGCCAGCAGCTTACCACGAACAGGGGTGGCCTACAATGAGCAGTTCTTC.

This sequence joins TRBV5-1 and TRBJ2-5; D possibly matches TRBD1 or TRBD2 (5 bases each). The end of the DNA aligns better with TRBJ2-7, so the J call may be wrong. The CDR3 runs to 14 residues. Germline V gives CDR1 SGHRS, CDR2 YFSETQ. CDR3 amino acids: CASSLPGTGNEQYF. CDR3 in DNA: TGCGCCAGCAGCTTGCCCGGGACGGGGAACGAGCAGTACTTC.

This clonotype was recorded at least ten times. The chain has TRBV7-8 and TRBJ2-5; no definite D call. The CDR3 sequence is 14 residues long. Trimming took off 1 base at V and 1 base at J, with 7 bases between the two ends. The V gene's germline CDR1 is SGHVS and CDR2 FQNEAQ. CDR3 loop: CASSLGATQETQYF. DNA for the CDR3: TGTGCCAGCAGCTTAGGGGCTACCCAAGAGACCCAGTACTTC.

The chain is built from TRBV7-9 and TRBJ2-5; TRBD2 matches at 7 bases. CDR3 size: 15 residues. V gave up 11 bases and J gave up 2 bases; unmatched junction bases: 14. The germline V gene encodes CDR1 SEHNR and CDR2 FQNEAQ (reference sequence). Here the CDR3 DNA reads TGTGCCTTCCCCCCCAGTCTAGCGGATCAAGAGACCCAGTACTTC. This gives the protein CAFPPSLADQETQYF.

Details on this clonotype: Compared with germline, one end of the junction differs, possibly owing to a read error. The chain couples TRBV7-8 to TRBJ2-5; D is unresolved. CDR3 length equals 15 residues. The germline CDR1 and CDR2 sequences are SGHVS and FQNEAQ. The CDR3 sequence is CTSSSFEVPQETQYF. The CDR3 coding sequence is TGTACCAGCAGCTCATTTGAGGTGCCCCAAGAGACCCAGTACTTC.

This clonotype was observed a few times. This chain joins TRBV7-9 and TRBJ1-2, with D maybe TRBD1 (5 bases). Germline V gene lookup returns CDR1 SEHNR and CDR2 FQNEAQ (reference sequence). The germline V and J ends were trimmed by 11 bases and 3 bases, with 10 bases remaining between them. CDR3 size: 11 residues. CDR3: CAFGGDYGYTF. The CDR3 DNA sequence: TGTGCCTTTGGGGGTGACTATGGCTACACCTTC.

This clonotype was counted between two and nine times. J is TRBJ1-6 and V is TRBV12-3 or TRBV12-4; a weak D match, TRBD1 (5 bases). V gave up 1 base and J gave up 7 bases, with 8 bases separating them. The CDR3 sequence is 14 residues long. CDR3 nucleotides: TGTGCCAGCAGTTTAGGACAGCAAAATTCACCCCTCCACTTT. It encodes CASSLGQQNSPLHF.

The chain's CDR3 is CASSQAVGEKLFF. DNA for the CDR3: TGCGCCAGCAGCCAAGCAGTGGGGGAAAAACTGTTTTTT. The J gene is TRBJ1-4, the V gene TRBV4-1; unclear D gene. Germline CDR1 is MGHRA and CDR2 is YSYEKL. V lost 1 base to trimming and J lost 8 bases, with 8 bases between them. The CDR3 has 13 amino acids.

V usage is TRBV6-5 and J usage is TRBJ1-1; TRBD1 matches at 10 bases. The CDR3 consists of 14 residues. Germline assignment: CDR1 MNHEY and CDR2 SVGAGI. Unmatched junction bases numbered 7, after V lost 7 bases and J lost 5 bases. Here the CDR3 reads CASILRDRGTEAFF. The DNA for the CDR3 is TGTGCCAGCATTCTCCGGGACAGGGGAACTGAAGCTTTCTTT.

A single count supports this clonotype. This chain connects TRBV7-9 to TRBJ1-1, with 8 bases aligning to TRBD1. The CDR3 spans 15 residues. Germline V lookup: CDR1 SEHNR, CDR2 FQNEAQ (reference sequence). Losses at the gene ends were 5 bases for V and 0 bases for J; bases not matched to a gene: 5. The CDR3, as DNA: TGTGCCAGCAGCAGCTGGACAGGGATGAACACTGAAGCTTTCTTT. It specifies CASSSWTGMNTEAFF.

In this sample, this clonotype turned up a few times. The V and J genes are TRBV3-1 and TRBJ2-3; 12 bases line up with TRBD2. This CDR3 has 15 amino acids. V shed 4 bases, J shed 2 bases, and the junction held 1 base outside the gene matches. Germline CDR1 and CDR2: LGHDT and YNNKEL (reference sequence). The CDR3 protein is CASSRLAGATDTQYF. CDR3 coding DNA: TGTGCCAGCAGCCGACTAGCGGGAGCCACAGATACGCAGTATTTT.

Regarding this clonotype: Germline is not matched at one junction end, which may reflect a read error. The V call is TRBV11-2, the J call TRBJ1-2; D is ambiguous. The CDR3 contains 15 residues. The germline V gene encodes CDR1 SGHAT and CDR2 FQNNGV. CDR3: CASSLGLGQNYGCTF. The CDR3 coding sequence is TGTGCCAGCAGCTTAGGTCTAGGGCAGAACTATGGCTGCACCTTC. The whole variable domain, remainder taken from reference TRBV11-2 and TRBJ1-2, is EAGVAQSPRYKIIEKRQSVAFWCNPISGHATLYWYQQILGQGPKLLIQFQNNGVVDDSQLPKDRFSAERLKGVDSTLKIQPAKLEDSAVYLCASSLGLGQNYGCTFGSGTRLTVV.

A few counts support this clonotype. The germline gene is not matched at one end of the junction; a read error may be the cause. V usage is TRBV12-3 or TRBV12-4 and J usage is TRBJ2-7; no clear D. The CDR3 has 12 amino acids. The CDR3 reads CASSWGLGEQYF. The DNA of the CDR3 is TGTGCCAGTAGTTGGGGATTGGGCGAGCAGTACTTC.

Only one count was recorded for this clonotype. V is TRBV7-6 and J is TRBJ2-1; a weak D match, TRBD2 (6 bases). The germline V and J ends were trimmed by 1 base and 4 bases, with 14 bases remaining between them. The length of the CDR3 is 16 residues. CDR1 and CDR2 (germline): SGHVS, FNYEAQ. Written as DNA, the CDR3 is TGTGCCAGCAGCTTAGGTAGGCGGGGAAATTACAATGAGCAGTTCTTC. Residues: CASSLGRRGNYNEQFF.

In its sample, this clonotype was seen once. The chain links TRBV6-4 to TRBJ2-3, with 9 bases that match TRBD1. J lost 4 bases, V lost 8 bases, and 7 bases had no gene match. The germline V gene encodes CDR1 MRHNA and CDR2 SNTAGT. The CDR3 spans 14 residues. The CDR3 loop reads CASSRQGEADTQYF. CDR3 nucleotides: TGTGCCAGCTCAAGACAGGGGGAGGCAGATACGCAGTATTTT.